Presented here are 24 T cell receptor beta chains from one specimen sequenced in a study of shared clonotypes between healthy human individuals (dated by TCRdb to 2018 to 2021). The method behind the library was the immunoSEQ multiplex PCR assay. TCRdb holds this immuneACCESS table with in-frame rearrangements only. Some clones are missing; in checked studies, unresolved V genes explain under half, and the rest has no known cause. The sample contains 2 million to 2.5 million clones, approximately 94% of them found a single time. In total, the top ten clones hold roughly 0.13% of the sample. The sequencing input was naive CD4+ T cells sorted from blood. In light of the paper, this sample's cell subset or site label describes: CD45RA+ positively selected. The receptors here all came from a man aged 18-30 years in good health.

The chain employs TRBV7-9 and TRBJ2-5, with D possibly matching TRBD1 (5 bases). Trimming removed 9 bases at V and 1 base at J, with 12 bases between. In germline, CDR1 is SEHNR, CDR2 FQNEAQ (reference sequence). The CDR3 spans 13 residues. In DNA, the CDR3 is TGTGCCAGTATTCAGACAGTCCAAGAGACCCAGTACTTC. Translating gives CASIQTVQETQYF.

The rearrangement uses TRBV28 and TRBJ1-6, with D uncertain. V lost 2 bases and J lost 7, with 9 bases in between. CDR1 is MDHEN and CDR2 is SYDVKM in the germline V gene. This CDR3 contains 14 residues. CDR3 protein: CASSLRTGNSPLHF. CDR3 bases: TGTGCCAGCAGTTTACGGACGGGGAATTCACCCCTCCACTTT.

The rearrangement uses TRBV20-1 and TRBJ2-1; D is perhaps TRBD2 (5 bases). CDR1 is DFQATT, CDR2 SNEGSKA, per germline (reference sequence). The CDR3 is 11 amino acids. The CDR3 DNA is TGCAGCGGGAAGTTCGGCAATGAGCAGTTCTTC. It translates to CSGKFGNEQFF.

The chain couples TRBV30 to TRBJ1-3, with D possibly matching TRBD1 (6 bases). Trimming took 0 bases from V and 3 from J, leaving 12 bases between them. The CDR3 has 15 residues. The germline V gene has CDR1 GTSNPN and CDR2 SVGIG (reference sequence). The CDR3 nucleotides are TGTGCCTGGAGTGTTCCTAGGGGGGTTGGAAACACCATATATTTT. This gives the protein CAWSVPRGVGNTIYF.

This clone has more than one count but fewer than ten. V and J are TRBV19 and TRBJ1-1; 7 bases fit TRBD1. Unmatched junction bases numbered 11, after V lost 6 bases and J lost 4 bases. CDR3 length: 15 residues. Germline values: CDR1 LNHDA, CDR2 SQIVND (reference sequence). The DNA of the CDR3 is TGTGCCAGTAGAGGGGGCGGCAGCCGTCGCACTGAAGCTTTCTTT. This encodes CASRGGGSRRTEAFF. Based on the CDR3 plus reference TRBV19 and TRBJ1-1, the full variable domain is DGGITQSPKYLFRKEGQNVTLSCEQNLNHDAMYWYRQDPGQGLRLIYYSQIVNDFQKGDIAEGYSVSREKKESFPLTVTSAQKNPTAFYLCASRGGGSRRTEAFFGQGTRLTVV.

As DNA, the CDR3 is TGTGCCAGTCGACAGGAGTATACCAACTATGGCTACACCTTC. It encodes CASRQEYTNYGYTF. The rearrangement links TRBV2 to TRBJ1-2, with a possible D match to TRBD1 (6 bases). The CDR3 is 14 amino acids. Trimming removed 9 bases at V and 2 bases at J, with 16 bases between. CDR1 and CDR2 (germline): SNHLY, FYNNEI.

V and J are TRBV5-4 and TRBJ1-4, with 8 bases that match TRBD1. With 6 bases clipped from V and 8 bases from J, the junction kept 12 bases outside the gene matches. The CDR3 runs 15 residues. Germline V gene data show CDR1 as SGHNT and CDR2 as YYREEE (reference sequence). DNA of the CDR3: TGTGCCAGCACCACCCTAGGACAGGGTCAAGAAAAACTGTTTTTT. Its translation is CASTTLGQGQEKLFF.

The genes are TRBV5-4 and TRBJ2-4, with D tentatively TRBD1 (7 bases). The CDR3 runs to 14 residues. The germline V and J ends were trimmed by 2 bases and 10 bases, with 16 bases remaining between them. Per the germline V gene, CDR1 is SGHNT and CDR2 is YYREEE (reference sequence). The CDR3 DNA reads TGTGCCAGCAGCTTCGAGGGGGCGGGATGGATTCAGTACTTC. This gives the protein CASSFEGAGWIQYF.

This rearrangement joins TRBV7-2 to TRBJ1-2, with unresolved D. The germline CDR1 and CDR2 sequences are SGHTA and FQGNSA. This CDR3 region has 11 residues. As DNA, the CDR3 is TGTGCGAGTGGGGTTAACTATGGCTACACCTTC. It specifies CASGVNYGYTF. The whole variable domain, remainder taken from reference TRBV7-2 and TRBJ1-2, is GAGVSQSPSNKVTEKGKDVELRCDPISGHTALYWYRQSLGQGLEFLIYFQGNSAPDKSGLPSDRFSAERTGGSVSTLTIQRTQQEDSAVYLCASGVNYGYTFGSGTRLTVV.

This clone came up a few times. The V and J genes are TRBV27 and TRBJ2-3, with D perhaps TRBD2 (7 bases). V dropped 5 bases and J dropped 3 bases, with 18 bases sitting between them. The CDR3 is made up of 16 amino acids. Germline CDR1 MNHEY, CDR2 SMNVEV (reference sequence). The CDR3 region is CASSPWGGWKTDTQYF. The CDR3 nucleotides read TGTGCCAGCAGTCCCTGGGGGGGCTGGAAGACAGATACGCAGTATTTT.

The rearrangement links TRBV4-1 to TRBJ2-7; TRBD2 aligns across 11 bases. CDR3 length: 17 residues. The V and J ends lost 2 bases and 0 bases, in that order; junction bases with no gene match: 6. Germline values: CDR1 MGHRA, CDR2 YSYEKL. The CDR3 sequence: CASSQPPGLADSYEQYF. The CDR3 DNA sequence: TGCGCCAGCAGCCAACCTCCGGGACTAGCGGACTCCTACGAGCAGTACTTC.

With regard to this clone: This sample includes further DNA sequences coding for the same CDR3. The chain links TRBV5-4 to TRBJ2-1; 8 nucleotides align to TRBD1. The J segment lost 1 base and the V segment lost 4 bases, leaving 4 bases of the junction unmatched. This CDR3 has 15 residues. CDR1 and CDR2 (germline): SGHNT, YYREEE (reference sequence). The CDR3 bases are TGTGCCAGCAGCCTAGACAGGGGTTCCTACAATGAGCAGTTCTTC. Protein sequence: CASSLDRGSYNEQFF.

The chain employs TRBV27 and TRBJ1-1; perhaps TRBD1 as D (6 bases). This CDR3 has 13 residues. V was cut by 7 bases and J by 1 base, with 10 bases left in between. CDR1 MNHEY and CDR2 SMNVEV come from the germline V gene (reference sequence). CDR3: CASMRQENTEAFF. In DNA form, the CDR3 reads TGTGCCAGCATGAGACAGGAGAACACTGAAGCTTTCTTT.

CDR3 residues: CAIQSRGRTEAFF. In nucleotides, the CDR3 is TGTGCCATACAAAGCAGGGGGAGAACTGAAGCTTTCTTT. This chain joins TRBV5-4 and TRBJ1-1; 7 bases align to TRBD1. The CDR3 runs to 13 residues. Germline V CDR1 and CDR2: SGHNT, YYREEE (reference sequence). J was trimmed by 5 bases and V by 9 bases; bases with no gene match: 10.

The V gene is TRBV5-1, the J gene TRBJ2-7; 10 positions agree with TRBD1. The ends lost 2 bases at V and 6 bases at J; junction bases unmatched: 11. Germline V gene sequence: CDR1 SGHRS, CDR2 YFSETQ. CDR3 length equals 16 residues. DNA of the CDR3: TGCGCCAGCAGCTTAAACCCTGGGGGACAGGGGTCCGAGCAGTACTTC. Its protein is CASSLNPGGQGSEQYF.

This clone has just a few counts. The genes are TRBV7-9 and TRBJ1-1; D uncertain. Germline V lookup: CDR1 SEHNR, CDR2 FQNEAQ (reference sequence). The CDR3 covers 14 residues. The V end lost 1 base, the J end lost 4 bases, and 10 bases lay between the germline ends. Written as DNA, the CDR3 is TGTGCCAGCAGCTTAGAGGTGGGGAGCACTGAAGCTTTCTTT. Amino acids: CASSLEVGSTEAFF.

V and J are TRBV7-2 and TRBJ2-2; tentatively, D is TRBD1 (5 bases). V gave up 5 bases and J gave up 9 bases, with 16 bases separating them. The CDR3 covers 14 residues. The germline gives CDR1 SGHTA, CDR2 FQGNSA. This chain's CDR3 is CASSPPIWGRELFF. For the CDR3, the DNA is TGTGCCAGCAGCCCACCCATTTGGGGCCGGGAGCTGTTTTTT.

This chain's CDR3 is CASSRGLAGGVGTGELFF. The CDR3 DNA is TGTGCCAGCTCACGAGGACTAGCGGGAGGCGTAGGCACCGGGGAGCTGTTTTTT. The chain uses TRBV18 and TRBJ2-2; 14 bases align to TRBD2. Germline lookup yields CDR1 KGHSH and CDR2 LQKENI. This CDR3 has 18 residues. V lost 4 bases, J lost 4 bases, and 8 bases stayed unmatched. The full variable domain, in which reference TRBV18 and TRBJ2-2 provide the parts outside the CDR3, is NAGVMQNPRHLVRRRGQEARLRCSPMKGHSHVYWYRQLPEEGLKFMVYLQKENIIDESGMPKERFSAEFPKEGPSILRIQQVVRGDSAAYFCASSRGLAGGVGTGELFFGEGSRLTVL.

This clone was observed once. The chain couples TRBV7-2 to TRBJ2-1; 11 nucleotides agree with TRBD2. Losses at the gene ends were 5 bases for V and 10 bases for J; bases not matched to a gene: 13. The germline gives CDR1 SGHTA, CDR2 FQGNSA. The CDR3 is 16 residues long. The CDR3 sequence is CASSTSGGLAAAEQFF. The CDR3 nucleotides read TGTGCCAGCAGCACTAGTGGGGGACTAGCGGCCGCGGAGCAGTTCTTC.

The chain has TRBV5-1 and TRBJ1-4; no clear D gene. CDR1 and CDR2 (germline): SGHRS, YFSETQ. V was clipped by 0 bases and J by 0 bases, with 15 bases between them. This CDR3 spans 18 amino acids. The CDR3 sequence is CASSLAVGNIATNEKLFF. CDR3 in DNA: TGCGCCAGCAGCTTGGCCGTGGGCAATATTGCAACTAATGAAAAACTGTTTTTT.

The rearrangement links TRBV12-5 to TRBJ1-1; D gene unclear. V shed 7 bases and J shed 5 bases, with 14 bases lying between them. Germline V lookup: CDR1 LGHNT, CDR2 FRNRAP. The CDR3 is made up of 13 amino acids. Here the CDR3 DNA reads TGTGCTAGTGCCCCGATTGCGATGACTGAAGCTTTCTTT. This encodes CASAPIAMTEAFF.

The V and J genes are TRBV5-1 and TRBJ1-2; possibly TRBD1 for D (6 bases). CDR1 is SGHRS and CDR2 is YFSETQ in the germline V gene. The V and J ends lost 2 bases and 4 bases respectively, with 12 bases between them. The CDR3 consists of 14 residues. Here the CDR3 reads CASSFGPGAYGYTF. CDR3 nucleotides: TGCGCCAGCAGCTTTGGCCCGGGGGCCTATGGCTACACCTTC.

This chain connects TRBV18 to TRBJ2-3; D not resolved. Germline CDR1 reads KGHSH; CDR2 reads LQKENI. This CDR3 is built from 15 residues. V was trimmed by 5 bases and J by 1 base, leaving 13 bases between them. This chain's CDR3 is CASSGLRVRTDTQYF. Here the CDR3 DNA reads TGTGCCAGCTCAGGCCTAAGGGTGCGCACAGATACGCAGTATTTT.

This chain joins TRBV6-5 and TRBJ1-6; TRBD1 matches 7 bases. CDR3 length: 14 amino acids. Germline V lookup: CDR1 MNHEY, CDR2 SVGAGI. J gave up 10 bases and V 4 bases, and 7 bases lay outside the gene matches. CDR3 DNA sequence: TGTGCCAGCAGTTTACAGGGGTTTGGGTCACCCCTCCACTTT. Translation: CASSLQGFGSPLHF.